The sequence of this TCR beta chain was determined in a study of beta chain features in type 1 diabetes (dated by TCRdb to the late 2010s). The study in broad terms: Patients and healthy donors did not differ in mean age, gender distribution, total cell number or subset yield. A total of about 100 million sorted cells were examined across all samples, and RNA yield correlated strongly with the number of cells per subset. In the study, TCRB repertoires of sorted circulating CD4+ T cell subsets from recently diagnosed type 1 diabetes patients were compared with those of matched healthy donors. Regulatory and stem cell-like memory subsets were obtained from only 8 patients and roughly 8 healthy donors, while naive and central memory subsets were obtained from all 30 or so donors.

The entire amount of isolated RNA was reverse transcribed using the High Capacity cDNA Reverse Transcription Kit, so the sequenced TCRB transcripts were expressed ones. Deep immunoSEQ sequencing was performed on naive, central memory and regulatory T cell samples, with an average of about 3.57 million total reads per sample. Sorted cells were lysed in RLT buffer, and RNA was extracted using DNase-treated RNeasy Micro or Mini kits according to cell number. Each cell subset was processed on its own to prevent cross-contamination, while patient and healthy donor samples were processed together. The immunoSEQ multiplex PCR was used to amplify TCRB sequences from cDNA, yielding 87-bp fragments that span the CDR3 region. The amplicons were sequenced using the Illumina HiSeq platform. The original methods were these. PCR bias was computationally corrected using synthetic template baselines, reads within Hamming distance 2 were collapsed, and singletons that could not be merged were discarded. By aligning reads against IMGT, V, D and J genes, CDR3 length, and insertions or deletions at six rearrangement sites were assigned. Within each subset, clonotype counts were normalized to sorted cell number, after which true diversity and Gini coefficients were computed with the tcR R package. The overlap coefficient, calculated on TCRB nucleotide sequences, was used to measure repertoire sharing. TCRdb provides this immuneACCESS table in a form limited to in-frame rearrangements. Some clones are lacking; in checked studies, under half of them reflect an unresolved V gene, and why the rest are absent is not known. For V, J and clone size, that table is used; D and trimming come from the DNA. For this sample there are 130,000 to 150,000 clones; around a tenth appear just once. The ten largest clones add up to roughly 0.69% of the sample.

Each donor gave one peripheral blood draw, averaging approximately 120 mL, which was collected into heparinised tubes. A BD FACSAria II and a panel including CD45RO, CCR7, CD25, CD127, CD95 and CD27 were used to sort naive, central memory, regulatory and stem cell-like memory CD4+ T cells. Purity was above 95% for every sorted population. PBMCs were isolated right away by Lymphoprep density gradient centrifugation and were stained directly, without culture. So that batch effects would be minimized, each experiment stained and sorted samples in pairs, pairing one healthy donor with one patient. The trim is 4 bases for V and 5 bases for J, with a gap of 11 bases between the germline ends. The germline V gene provides CDR1 SGHTA and CDR2 FQGNSA. Its CDR3 holds 13 amino acids, cysteine through phenylalanine. CDR3 DNA is the only sequence kept; it has 39 bases, read in frame from the first base. The study at large found these results: Only small numbers of individuals were included in the HLA sub-analyses, which left unresolved whether HLA type had any influence on TCRB rearrangement. Because cDNA was sequenced instead of genomic DNA, activated cells with high expression could be over-represented, although the groups did not differ in activation or CD3 levels. Naive, central memory and regulatory TCRB repertoires appeared more similar among patients than among healthy donors. In all four CD4+ subsets, TCRB CDR3 length was moderately but significantly shorter in type 1 diabetes patients. Shorter templates might have been favored by PCR, but patient and control samples were amplified and corrected together, so both groups would have been affected equally by any skew. At VDJ recombination sites, type 1 diabetes patients had fewer insertions and more deleted nucleotides, which implies abnormalities in thymic rearrangement.

This clone was recorded a few times. Its antigen target is currently unknown. Base-call qualities are not available, and no considerably larger clone is one nucleotide away. This TCR came from a man aged 18 to 35 in good health. Material: central memory CD4+ T cells from blood. The rearrangement joined TRBV7-2 to TRBJ2-5; the D segment could be TRBD1, given 5 matching bases. The bases read TGTGCCAGCAGCTCCCAGGGCCACGAGACCCAGTACTTC. The encoded protein is CASSSQGHETQYF.